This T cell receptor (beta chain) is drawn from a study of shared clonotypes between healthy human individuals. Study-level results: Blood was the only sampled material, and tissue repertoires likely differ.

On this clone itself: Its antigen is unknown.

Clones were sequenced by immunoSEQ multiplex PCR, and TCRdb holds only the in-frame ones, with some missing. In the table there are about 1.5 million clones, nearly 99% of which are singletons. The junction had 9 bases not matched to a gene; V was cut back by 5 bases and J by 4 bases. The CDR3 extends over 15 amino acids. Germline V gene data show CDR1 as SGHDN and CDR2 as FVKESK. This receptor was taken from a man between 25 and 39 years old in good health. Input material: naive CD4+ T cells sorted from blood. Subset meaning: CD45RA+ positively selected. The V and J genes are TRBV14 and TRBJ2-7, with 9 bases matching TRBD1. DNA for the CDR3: TGTGCCAGCAGCAGCTTGACAGGGGGAGGGTACGAGCAGTACTTC. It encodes CASSSLTGGGYEQYF.